This T cell receptor (beta chain) was recorded in a study of a mutant IDH1 vaccine in newly diagnosed glioma. In the study overall: Treated individuals were roughly 62% male and about 40% female, averaging about 40 years of age. Beforehand, treatment had been radiotherapy, temozolomide, or both; the majority received both.

Study results and limitations: Patients showed vaccine-induced immune responses at a rate of roughly 93%.

V lost 5 bases to trimming and J lost 7 bases; unmatched junction nucleotides: 5. The CDR3 is 12 amino acids. Germline loops: CDR1 SNHLY, CDR2 FYNNEI. Using immunoSEQ multiplex PCR, the repertoire was profiled, and TCRdb retains in-frame clones only, with some absent. The sample has over 30,000 clones; about four fifths are singletons. The time point denotes: baseline, week 1 (first vaccination visit). Treatment meaning: pre-vaccination baseline after standard-of-care therapy. Tumors from donors were new WHO grade 3 or 4 IDH1-mutant astrocytomas with ATRX loss. With respect to this clone: Its specificity is unknown.

V and J are TRBV2 and TRBJ2-7, with 7 nucleotides matching TRBD1. Sequencing used peripheral blood mononuclear cells (PBMCs), obtained from a glioma patient treated with radiotherapy, temozolomide or both. The clonotype comes from a man over 45 with glioma. Some clones in this sample may be carry-over from other donors' samples. Here the CDR3 reads CASSRQGWEQYF. CDR3 sequence (DNA): TGTGCCAGCAGTAGACAGGGTTGGGAGCAGTACTTC. The full variable domain, with the rest looked up from reference TRBV2 and TRBJ2-7, is EPEVTQTPSHQVTQMGQEVILRCVPISNHLYFYWYRQILGQKVEFLVSFYNNEISEKSEIFDDQFSVERPDGSNFTLKIRSTKLEDSAMYFCASSRQGWEQYFGPGTRLTVT.